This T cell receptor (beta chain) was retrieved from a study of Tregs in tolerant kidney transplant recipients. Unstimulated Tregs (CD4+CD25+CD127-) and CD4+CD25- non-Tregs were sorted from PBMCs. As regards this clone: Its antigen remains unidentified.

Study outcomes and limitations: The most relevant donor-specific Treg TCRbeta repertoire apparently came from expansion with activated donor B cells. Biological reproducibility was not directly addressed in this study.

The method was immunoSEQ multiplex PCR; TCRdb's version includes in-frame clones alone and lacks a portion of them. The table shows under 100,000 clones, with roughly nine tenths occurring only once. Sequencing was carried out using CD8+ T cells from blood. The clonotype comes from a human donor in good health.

This CDR3 is CASSPPAGGSYNEQFF. In DNA, the CDR3 is TGTGCCAGCTCACCACCGGCAGGGGGCTCCTACAATGAGCAGTTCTTC. The rearrangement links TRBV18 to TRBJ2-1; 7 bases fit TRBD1. Looked up from germline, CDR1 is KGHSH and CDR2 is LQKENI. V gave up 0 bases and J gave up 0 bases; unmatched junction bases: 2. The CDR3 consists of 16 residues.